The clone carrying this T cell receptor beta chain was recorded a few times. Its target is unknown. The CDR3 covers 16 residues. With 0 bases removed from V and 0 bases from J, the gap between germline ends came to 9 bases. Germline CDR1 and CDR2: SGHVS and FQNEAQ. This record belongs to a study of blood T cells in healthy people across ages. PCR was performed a second time for about 7 to 11 cycles using a sample-barcoded 5' primer and a J-beta primer mix. Each CDR3 protein gets one entry after TCRdb re-called the 5' RACE reads with MiXCR. The data show approximately 1,100,000 distinct CDR3 sequences, 40% to 55% seen once. Notes on the study in general: It was held that diversity estimates obtained from one million T cells represented underestimates.

This chain joins TRBV7-8 and TRBJ2-4, with D possibly being TRBD1 (6 bases). The sequencing sample was made of blood. The sequence was obtained from a woman in her sixties in good health. The CDR3 DNA reads as TGTGCCAGCAGCTTAGCGCCCAGGGGAGCCAAAAACATTCAGTACTTC. Protein product: CASSLAPRGAKNIQYF. The full variable domain, its missing parts supplied by reference TRBV7-8 and TRBJ2-4, is GAGVSQSPRYKVAKRGQDVALRCDPISGHVSLFWYQQALGQGPEFLTYFQNEAQLDKSGLPSDRFFAERPEGSVSTLKIQRTQQEDSAVYLCASSLAPRGAKNIQYFGAGTRLSVL.